Listed here are 28 T cell receptor beta chains from one sample, sequenced in a study of human T cells and chemical hapten exposure. The time point here: patch test 1, 2 weeks after DPC sensitization. Sample treatment: therapeutic diphenylcyclopropenone sensitization with weekly scalp DPC. MiXCR, run by TCRdb on the RACE reads, gives a single entry per CDR3 protein. The table records 50,000 or so distinct CDR3 sequences, about 9% of them present only once. The sample was whole blood, taken in connection with sensitization to the hapten diphenylcyclopropenone (DPC). These receptors were taken from a woman between 45 and 60 years old with alopecia areata. Some clones in this sample may be carry-over from other donors' samples.

The chain couples TRBV6-1 to TRBJ1-2; 8 nucleotides agree with TRBD1. This CDR3 is built from 14 residues. V was clipped by 3 bases and J by 4 bases; unmatched bases: 4. The germline CDR1 and CDR2 sequences are MNHNS and SASEGT. The DNA of the CDR3 is TGTGCCAGCAGTGATACAGGGGGGAGCTATGGCTACACCTTC. This translates into CASSDTGGSYGYTF.

A few counts support this clonotype. The CDR3 coding sequence is TGTGCCAGCGGGAAAGAGACCCAGTACTTC. It codes for CASGKETQYF. The V call is TRBV11-3, the J call TRBJ2-5; D unresolved. V lost 8 bases, J lost 3 bases, and 4 bases lay in between. The CDR3 runs to 10 residues. The germline CDR1 and CDR2 sequences are SGHNT and YENEEA.

The table lists this clonotype with many counts. The chain joins TRBV6-2 or TRBV6-3 to TRBJ2-1, with D unclear. V was pared by 7 bases and J by 10 bases, with 17 bases between. The CDR3 is made up of 13 amino acids. Germline V lookup: CDR1 MNHEY, CDR2 SVGEGT. The CDR3, as DNA: TGTGCCAGCAATCCGCGCCTCGGCCGAGAGCAGTTCTTC. As protein: CASNPRLGREQFF.

In its sample, this clonotype was seen a few times. V is TRBV28 and J is TRBJ1-6; D not resolved. V shed 5 bases and J shed 12 bases, with 11 bases lying between them. Germline-derived CDR1 and CDR2 are MDHEN and SYDVKM. This CDR3 spans 12 amino acids. The CDR3 region has the DNA TGTGCCAGCAGTCCCCGGAGCGAACCCCTCCACTTT. This translates into CASSPRSEPLHF. Filled out from reference TRBV28 and TRBJ1-6, the complete variable domain reads DVKVTQSSRYLVKRTGEKVFLECVQDMDHENMFWYRQDPGLGLRLIYFSYDVKMKEKGDIPEGYSVSREKKERFSLILESASTNQTSMYLCASSPRSEPLHFGNGTRLTVT.

The J gene is TRBJ2-2, the V gene TRBV27, with D possibly called TRBD1 or TRBD2 (5 bases each). With 5 bases removed from V and 1 base from J, the gap between germline ends came to 8 bases. The germline CDR1 and CDR2 sequences are MNHEY and SMNVEV (reference sequence). CDR3 length equals 14 residues. The CDR3 loop is CASSRDVNTGELFF. For the CDR3, the DNA is TGTGCCAGCAGTCGGGACGTGAACACCGGGGAGCTGTTTTTT.

This clonotype was found many times. The V gene is TRBV18, the J gene TRBJ1-1; 8 nucleotides align to TRBD1. CDR1 is KGHSH, CDR2 LQKENI, per germline. J gave up 5 bases and V 3 bases, and 11 bases lay outside the gene matches. This CDR3 has 16 residues. The CDR3 DNA reads TGTGCCAGCTCACCTTCCCCCGGACAGGGATCTACTGAAGCTTTCTTT. This encodes CASSPSPGQGSTEAFF.

This chain joins TRBV7-9 and TRBJ2-7, with D unclear. The germline V gene encodes CDR1 SEHNR and CDR2 FQNEAQ (reference sequence). The CDR3 totals 14 residues. Trimming took off 1 base at V and 3 bases at J, with 10 bases between the two ends. CDR3 in DNA: TGTGCCAGCAGCTTAGTGTCCAGCATCTACGAGCAGTACTTC. Translating it yields CASSLVSSIYEQYF.

The J gene is TRBJ2-1, the V gene TRBV29-1; 7 bases agree with TRBD2. The V and J ends lost 8 bases and 5 bases, in that order; junction bases with no gene match: 9. The CDR3 runs to 13 residues. From germline, CDR1 is SQVTM and CDR2 ANQGSEA. The CDR3 bases are TGCAGCTCCCCGGGGGGACTTCACAATGAGCAGTTCTTC. Translated, it gives CSSPGGLHNEQFF.

The table lists this clonotype with many counts. The chain employs TRBV29-1 and TRBJ1-2; 7 nucleotides match TRBD1. The junction had 5 bases not matched to a gene; V was cut back by 7 bases and J by 6 bases. Per the germline V gene, CDR1 is SQVTM and CDR2 is ANQGSEA. The CDR3 has 11 residues. The CDR3 loop reads CSGGQANGYTF. The CDR3 coding sequence is TGCAGCGGTGGACAGGCCAATGGCTACACCTTC.

The chain has TRBV20-1 and TRBJ2-7; unclear D gene. Germline-derived CDR1 and CDR2 are DFQATT and SNEGSKA (reference sequence). V was cut by 5 bases and J by 0 bases, with 11 bases left in between. This CDR3 region has 13 residues. CDR3 nucleotide sequence: TGCAGTGCTCCCCAAGTTTTCTCCTACGAGCAGTACTTC. Amino acid sequence: CSAPQVFSYEQYF.

This clonotype was detected many times. The chain couples TRBV14 to TRBJ2-1; D is possibly TRBD2 (7 bases). There are 15 residues in the CDR3. V gave up 0 bases and J gave up 9 bases, with 15 bases separating them. CDR1 is SGHDN, CDR2 FVKESK, per germline. CDR3 sequence (DNA): TGTGCCAGCAGCCAAGAAGGGGGACTATCCTCTGAGCAGTTCTTC. It translates to CASSQEGGLSSEQFF.

There are many counts of this clonotype. This rearrangement joins TRBV19 to TRBJ2-3, with TRBD2 as a possible D gene (6 bases). CDR1 and CDR2 from the germline V gene are LNHDA and SQIVND (reference sequence). The length of the CDR3 is 14 residues. V dropped 9 bases and J dropped 1 base, with 14 bases sitting between them. The CDR3 reads CASHTGDGTDTQYF. CDR3 bases: TGTGCCAGCCACACGGGGGACGGCACAGATACGCAGTATTTT.

With respect to this clonotype: An end of the junction differs from the germline gene, which may be a read error. The chain combines TRBV27 with TRBJ2-1; 8 nucleotides match TRBD2. The CDR3 runs 16 residues. In germline, CDR1 is MNHEY, CDR2 SMNVEV (reference sequence). The CDR3 DNA follows: TGTGCCAGCACCCTAGGGGCCGGCGGGAGGTACAATGAACAGTTCTTC. Amino acid sequence: CASTLGAGGRYNEQFF.

This clonotype showed up just a few times. The CDR3 DNA is TGCAGTGCCGTTGGGGGGCTAGCGGGCAATGAGCAGTTCTTC. As protein: CSAVGGLAGNEQFF. This sequence joins TRBV20-1 and TRBJ2-1; 8 bases fit TRBD2. The length of the CDR3 is 14 residues. The V gene's germline CDR1 is DFQATT and CDR2 SNEGSKA (reference sequence). After removal of 6 bases from V and 6 bases from J, the junction contained 10 bases not matched to a gene.

The V call is TRBV30, the J call TRBJ2-3; D tentatively fits TRBD1 or TRBD2 (6 bases each). In germline, CDR1 is GTSNPN, CDR2 SVGIG (reference sequence). This CDR3 spans 15 amino acids. Trimming shortened V by 4 bases and J by 0 bases, and 14 bases separated the two germline ends. In DNA, the CDR3 is TGTGCCTGGAACGGGGGCAGTCCTAGCACAGATACGCAGTATTTT. Translated: CAWNGGSPSTDTQYF.

This clonotype was recorded at least ten times. The J gene is TRBJ2-1, the V gene TRBV6-6; 10 bases line up with TRBD2. Trimming at V came to 6 bases and at J to 14 bases, leaving 7 bases not matched to a gene. CDR1 and CDR2 (germline): MNHNY, SVGAGI (reference sequence). The CDR3 is 12 residues long. CDR3 sequence reads: CASRLLAGVKFF. In DNA, the CDR3 is TGTGCCAGCAGGCTTCTAGCGGGAGTCAAGTTCTTC.

Of note for this clonotype: Given a much more abundant clone one base away, this may be a read error. The rearrangement uses TRBV18 and TRBJ2-3; D ambiguous. The V end lost 4 bases, the J end lost 6 bases, and 11 bases lay between the germline ends. The CDR3 is 13 amino acids. Germline CDR1 and CDR2: KGHSH and LQKENI. The CDR3 DNA reads as TGTGCCAGCTCACACACACAGAGGGATACGCAGTATTTT. As protein: CASSHTQRDTQYF.

This clonotype was counted between two and nine times. The rearrangement joins TRBV7-9 to TRBJ1-2, with TRBD1 matching over 9 bases. The CDR3 has 14 residues. The V gene's germline CDR1 is SEHNR and CDR2 FQNEAQ (reference sequence). Trimming at V came to 4 bases and at J to 10 bases, leaving 10 bases not matched to a gene. The CDR3 nucleotides are TGTGCCAGCAGCTCCCTTAGGGGACAGGGTGACTACACCTTC. This codes for CASSSLRGQGDYTF. Supplemented by reference TRBV7-9 and TRBJ1-2, the full variable domain reads DTGVSQNPRHKITKRGQNVTFRCDPISEHNRLYWYRQTLGQGPEFLTYFQNEAQLEKSRLLSDRFSAERPKGSFSTLEIQRTEQGDSAMYLCASSSLRGQGDYTFGSGTRLTVV.

The CDR3 is CASSKQRRSTDTQYF. CDR3 sequence (DNA): TGCGCCAGCAGTAAACAAAGGCGGAGCACAGATACGCAGTATTTT. The chain employs TRBV10-2 and TRBJ2-3; D not resolved. The CDR3 consists of 15 residues. The ends were cut back, 5 bases at V and 0 bases at J, with 12 bases in the middle. Germline V gene sequence: CDR1 WSHSY, CDR2 SAAADI.

This clonotype was found many times. This chain links TRBV6-2 or TRBV6-3 with TRBJ2-7; D perhaps matches TRBD2 (5 bases). V was pared by 5 bases and J by 3 bases, with 11 bases between. The germline V gene encodes CDR1 MNHEY and CDR2 SVGEGT. The CDR3 spans 13 residues. The CDR3 DNA is TGTGCCAGCAGTCTCGACTACAACTACGAGCAGTACTTC. It codes for CASSLDYNYEQYF.

This clonotype has at least ten counts. The chain is built from TRBV11-1 and TRBJ2-7; D may be TRBD2 (5 bases). There are 12 residues in the CDR3. The germline V gene has CDR1 SGHAT and CDR2 FQDESV (reference sequence). V dropped 5 bases and J dropped 4 bases, with 9 bases sitting between them. CDR3 nucleotides: TGTGCCAGCAGCCGAGCGGATTACGAGCAGTACTTC. This encodes CASSRADYEQYF.

This clonotype was counted only a few times. The V and J genes are TRBV11-3 and TRBJ2-1; 7 bases agree with TRBD2. The trim removed 1 base at V and 9 bases at J, leaving 3 bases unmatched. Germline V lookup: CDR1 SGHNT, CDR2 YENEEA. This CDR3 has 13 residues. In DNA form, the CDR3 reads TGTGCCAGCAGCTTAGTGGCGGGAGTTGAGCAGTTCTTC. Translating gives CASSLVAGVEQFF.

This clonotype was detected many times. This chain links TRBV28 with TRBJ1-3; 8 bases match TRBD1. Germline CDR1 is MDHEN and CDR2 is SYDVKM. J was trimmed by 3 bases and V by 1 base; bases with no gene match: 8. The CDR3 extends over 17 amino acids. CDR3 nucleotide sequence: TGTGCCAGCAGTTTATCACTAGAGGACAGGGTTGGAAACACCATATATTTT. It translates to CASSLSLEDRVGNTIYF.

Ten or more counts support this clonotype. This chain's CDR3 is CSVDSERGASYEQYF. CDR3 nucleotide sequence: TGCAGCGTTGATAGTGAGCGGGGGGCCTCCTACGAGCAGTACTTC. The chain is built from TRBV29-1 and TRBJ2-7, with 9 bases fitting TRBD2. V was clipped by 3 bases and J by 0 bases; unmatched bases: 6. The CDR3 spans 15 residues. CDR1 and CDR2 from the germline V gene are SQVTM and ANQGSEA.

In its sample, this clonotype was seen many times. V gene TRBV7-8 combines with J gene TRBJ2-2; 8 bases match TRBD2. Losses at the gene ends were 5 bases for V and 4 bases for J; bases not matched to a gene: 9. The CDR3 sequence is 16 residues long. CDR1 and CDR2 from the germline V gene are SGHVS and FQNEAQ. The CDR3: CASSPTAGVVTGELFF. The CDR3 DNA reads as TGTGCCAGCAGCCCCACAGCGGGAGTTGTCACCGGGGAGCTGTTTTTT.

This clonotype was detected a few times. The chain couples TRBV7-2 to TRBJ2-5; D gene ambiguous. V was clipped by 1 base and J by 1 base, with 10 bases between them. Germline lookup yields CDR1 SGHTA and CDR2 FQGNSA. The length of the CDR3 is 15 residues. CDR3 residues: CASSLVGLVQETQYF. The CDR3 DNA is TGTGCCAGCAGCTTAGTTGGGCTAGTCCAAGAGACCCAGTACTTC.

With regard to this clonotype: An end of the junction does not agree with germline; a read error may underlie this. V is TRBV20-1 and J is TRBJ2-2; the D is unclear. The CDR3 is 12 residues long. Germline assignment: CDR1 DFQATT and CDR2 SNEGSKA (reference sequence). CDR3 in DNA: TGCAGTGCTGGAGAGACGGCGTGGGAGCTGTTTTTT. Its translation: CSAGETAWELFF.

CDR3 amino acids: CSNRFSTDTQYF. In DNA, the CDR3 is TGCAGTAACAGGTTCAGCACAGATACGCAGTATTTT. The rearrangement links TRBV20-1 to TRBJ2-3; TRBD1 might be the D (5 bases). Germline CDR1 DFQATT, CDR2 SNEGSKA (reference sequence). This CDR3 has 12 amino acids. Trimming took 8 bases from V and 0 from J, leaving 9 bases between them.